Below, 3 T cell receptor beta chains from the same sample are listed, as sequenced in a study of OX40 agonist ivuxolimab in advanced cancers. Sequenced by immunoSEQ multiplex PCR; TCRdb stores in-frame clones only, minus some. The table includes about 80,000 clones, roughly 87% detected once. The source was CD4+ or CD8+ T cells sorted from blood, collected in a trial of the OX40 agonist ivuxolimab. All receptors derive from an adult with an advanced solid tumor such as melanoma, head and neck, liver or kidney cancer.

On this clone: An end of the junction differs from the germline gene, which may be a read error. The chain joins TRBV10-2 to TRBJ2-7; 8 bases map to TRBD2. Germline V gene sequence: CDR1 WSHSY, CDR2 SAAADI. The CDR3 length is 15 residues. The CDR3 DNA reads as TGCGCCAGCACTGAGACTAGCGCAAGCTCCTACGAGCAGTACTTC. It specifies CASTETSASSYEQYF.

The chain employs TRBV5-6 and TRBJ2-4; TRBD1 matches 11 bases. Unmatched junction bases numbered 3, after V lost 3 bases and J lost 1 base. Looked up from germline, CDR1 is SGHDT and CDR2 is YYEEEE. This CDR3 has 16 residues. The CDR3 sequence: CASSWTGGRAKNIQYF. The CDR3 nucleotides are TGTGCCAGCAGCTGGACAGGGGGCAGGGCCAAAAACATTCAGTACTTC.

The chain has TRBV19 and TRBJ2-2, with 14 positions matching TRBD2. From germline, CDR1 is LNHDA and CDR2 SQIVND (reference sequence). The V segment lost 8 bases and the J segment 6 bases; nucleotides outside the gene matches: 2. The CDR3 sequence is 14 residues long. CDR3 in DNA: TGTGCCAGTGGGACTAGCGGGGGTGCCGGGGAGCTGTTTTTT. Translation: CASGTSGGAGELFF.